What follows are 29 T cell receptor beta chains derived from one specimen sequenced in a study of blood T cell repertoires in COVID-19. Some clones are missing from TCRdb's copy, which holds only in-frame ones; the method was immunoSEQ multiplex PCR. The table has approximately 160,000 clones, 75% to 85% seen once. The sample comprised PBMCs or T cells enriched from blood (not recorded which). These receptors were taken from a man between 40 and 49 years old who had recovered from COVID-19.

This rearrangement joins TRBV9 to TRBJ1-5; no clear D gene. The CDR3 consists of 17 residues. Per germline, CDR1 SGDLS and CDR2 YYNGEE. The V gene lost 6 bases and the J gene lost 1 base, with 20 bases spanning the gap. Here the CDR3 reads CASTTGDTPGSNQPQHF. The DNA for the CDR3 is TGTGCCAGCACCACGGGAGATACACCGGGAAGCAATCAGCCCCAGCATTTT.

Only a few counts were recorded for this clone. This chain joins TRBV6-5 and TRBJ2-2; a weak D match, TRBD2 (6 bases). CDR1 is MNHEY and CDR2 is SVGAGI in the germline V gene. The CDR3 is made up of 13 amino acids. The V and J ends lost 5 bases and 6 bases respectively, with 10 bases between them. The CDR3, as DNA: TGTGCCAGCAGTCGAAAGCGGGCCGGGGAGCTGTTTTTT. Its translation: CASSRKRAGELFF.

V is TRBV5-4 and J is TRBJ2-7; TRBD1 matches at 10 bases. The length of the CDR3 is 14 residues. From germline, CDR1 is SGHNT and CDR2 YYREEE (reference sequence). J gave up 6 bases and V 3 bases, and 6 bases lay outside the gene matches. The DNA of the CDR3 is TGTGCCAGCAGCTCGGACAGGGGGACCAGCGAGCAGTACTTC. Amino acids: CASSSDRGTSEQYF.

The V call is TRBV4-1, the J call TRBJ1-6, with D uncertain. The CDR3 is made up of 12 amino acids. Germline V lookup: CDR1 MGHRA, CDR2 YSYEKL. Trimming left V 4 bases short and J 6 bases short, with 4 bases between. The DNA of the CDR3 is TGCGCCAGCAGCCTATCTAATTCACCCCTCCACTTT. Its protein product is CASSLSNSPLHF.

This clone was seen a single time. The chain carries TRBV9 and TRBJ2-5; tentative D call: TRBD1 (7 bases). CDR1 is SGDLS and CDR2 is YYNGEE in the germline V gene. The ends were cut back, 2 bases at V and 4 bases at J, with 12 bases in the middle. The CDR3 runs to 14 residues. CDR3: CASSVQGGGETQYF. The DNA for the CDR3 is TGTGCCAGCAGCGTCCAGGGGGGAGGAGAGACCCAGTACTTC. Full variable domain (outside the CDR3, taken from reference TRBV9 and TRBJ2-5): DSGVTQTPKHLITATGQRVTLRCSPRSGDLSVYWYQQSLDQGLQFLIQYYNGEERAKGNILERFSAQQFPDLHSELNLSSLELGDSALYFCASSVQGGGETQYFGPGTRLLVL.

This clone has just one count. Because the CDR3's place on the DNA is in doubt, the DNA is left out and the CDR3 is given as listed by TCRdb. The gene calls are TRBV2 and TRBJ1-2; the listed D gene, TRBD1, was not tested against the DNA. Both ends counted, the CDR3 spans 14 residues. Germline CDR1 and CDR2: SNHLY and FYNNEI. CDR3: CASILDTTNYGYTF.

This clone was counted a single time. This sequence joins TRBV5-8 and TRBJ2-2, with D tentatively TRBD1 (6 bases). The CDR3 sequence is 16 residues long. CDR1 is SGHTS, CDR2 YDEGEE, per germline. The ends were cut back, 0 bases at V and 2 bases at J, with 11 bases in the middle. DNA for the CDR3: TGTGCCAGCAGCTTGGAACAGGGTGGTAACACCGGGGAGCTGTTTTTT. It encodes CASSLEQGGNTGELFF.

The chain carries TRBV20-1 and TRBJ2-7, with D possibly TRBD2 on 5 matching bases. The V gene lost 3 bases and the J gene lost 5 bases, with 8 bases spanning the gap. The germline CDR1 and CDR2 sequences are DFQATT and SNEGSKA (reference sequence). The CDR3 runs 11 residues. This CDR3 reads CSASRGNEQYF. CDR3 DNA: TGCAGTGCTAGTCGGGGAAACGAGCAGTACTTC.

The rearrangement joins TRBV10-3 to TRBJ2-5; TRBD2 matches at 8 bases. CDR1 and CDR2 from the germline V gene are ENHRY and SYGVKD. This CDR3 has 13 residues. Trimming cost V 8 bases and J 3 bases; bases outside gene matches: 5. CDR3 in amino acids: CAIQGSGEETQYF. Here the CDR3 DNA reads TGTGCCATCCAGGGTAGCGGGGAAGAGACCCAGTACTTC.

This rearrangement joins TRBV7-9 to TRBJ1-1; TRBD1 matches 8 bases. Trimming removed 5 bases from V and 5 bases from J; junction bases left unmatched: 7. Per the germline V gene, CDR1 is SEHNR and CDR2 is FQNEAQ (reference sequence). The CDR3 extends over 14 amino acids. CDR3 protein: CASSPTDRETEAFF. CDR3 nucleotide sequence: TGTGCCAGCAGCCCAACGGACAGGGAAACTGAAGCTTTCTTT. The full variable domain, with the rest looked up from reference TRBV7-9 and TRBJ1-1, is DTGVSQNPRHKITKRGQNVTFRCDPISEHNRLYWYRQTLGQGPEFLTYFQNEAQLEKSRLLSDRFSAERPKGSFSTLEIQRTEQGDSAMYLCASSPTDRETEAFFGQGTRLTVV.

The rearrangement uses TRBV27 and TRBJ1-2; possible D gene TRBD1, 6 bases. V shed 0 bases and J shed 3 bases, with 11 bases lying between them. In germline, CDR1 is MNHEY, CDR2 SMNVEV (reference sequence). CDR3 length: 15 amino acids. CDR3 coding DNA: TGTGCCAGCAGTTTATCCCCGACAGGATACTATGGCTACACCTTC. Its translation is CASSLSPTGYYGYTF.

The chain is built from TRBV5-1 and TRBJ1-6; possible D gene TRBD1, 6 bases. Trimming pared 5 bases from V and 5 bases from J, leaving 14 bases between. Germline V gene lookup returns CDR1 SGHRS and CDR2 YFSETQ. This CDR3 spans 15 amino acids. The CDR3 reads CASRPGALDNSPLHF. CDR3 DNA sequence: TGCGCCAGCAGGCCAGGGGCGTTAGATAATTCACCCCTCCACTTT.

CDR3 DNA: TGTGCCAGCAGCTTTTCAGGGCTTGGAAACACCATATATTTT. Its protein is CASSFSGLGNTIYF. The V gene is TRBV11-2, the J gene TRBJ1-3; tentatively, D is TRBD1 (5 bases). The CDR3 length is 14 residues. Germline loops: CDR1 SGHAT, CDR2 FQNNGV. With 3 bases removed from V and 3 bases from J, the gap between germline ends came to 9 bases.

This chain connects TRBV6-5 to TRBJ2-2; 9 positions match TRBD2. In germline, CDR1 is MNHEY, CDR2 SVGAGI. Unmatched junction bases numbered 6, after V lost 11 bases and J lost 2 bases. The CDR3 is 14 residues long. CDR3 loop: CAAQRGANTGELFF. Here the CDR3 DNA reads TGTGCCGCTCAGCGGGGGGCTAACACCGGGGAGCTGTTTTTT.

V and J are TRBV14 and TRBJ2-1; tentatively, D is TRBD2 (6 bases). The germline CDR1 and CDR2 sequences are SGHDN and FVKESK. The CDR3 has 15 residues. Trimming stripped 0 bases from V and 4 bases from J, with 10 bases between. The chain's CDR3 is CASSQDSGSYNEQFF. The CDR3 bases are TGTGCCAGCAGCCAAGATAGCGGATCATACAATGAGCAGTTCTTC.

The rearrangement joins TRBV11-2 to TRBJ2-3; possibly TRBD2 for D (5 bases). The length of the CDR3 is 15 residues. The germline V and J ends were trimmed by 4 bases and 4 bases, with 15 bases remaining between them. In germline, CDR1 is SGHAT, CDR2 FQNNGV. CDR3 nucleotides: TGTGCCAGCAGCTGGGGTGGGTCTAGCTCAGATACGCAGTATTTT. Its protein product is CASSWGGSSSDTQYF.

The rearrangement links TRBV5-1 to TRBJ2-2, with 7 bases that match TRBD1. CDR3 size: 16 residues. The ends lost 3 bases at V and 4 bases at J; junction bases unmatched: 9. Germline loops: CDR1 SGHRS, CDR2 YFSETQ. This CDR3 is CASSSQGVPGTGELFF. CDR3 bases: TGCGCCAGCAGCTCTCAGGGGGTCCCGGGCACCGGGGAGCTGTTTTTT.

J is TRBJ1-1 and V is TRBV12-3 or TRBV12-4; D gene unclear. The V and J ends lost 3 bases and 1 base respectively, with 6 bases between them. CDR3 length: 13 amino acids. CDR3 coding DNA: TGTGCCAGCAGTTTTTACAGGAACACTGAAGCTTTCTTT. Translating gives CASSFYRNTEAFF.

About this clone itself: Other nucleotide sequences in the sample specify the same CDR3. The chain uses TRBV5-4 and TRBJ1-2, with 7 bases matching TRBD1. Germline V lookup: CDR1 SGHNT, CDR2 YYREEE (reference sequence). V lost 2 bases, J lost 4 bases, and 2 bases stayed unmatched. The CDR3 consists of 13 residues. As DNA, the CDR3 is TGTGCCAGCAGCTTACAGGGGAGCTATGGCTACACCTTC. Translating gives CASSLQGSYGYTF.

This clone was counted a few times. V is TRBV19 and J is TRBJ1-5; 9 bases fit TRBD1. This CDR3 has 14 residues. CDR1 and CDR2 (germline): LNHDA, SQIVND (reference sequence). V was clipped by 7 bases and J by 2 bases; unmatched bases: 3. The CDR3 coding sequence is TGTGCCAGTACCAGGACAGGGGGCAATCAGCCCCAGCATTTT. This codes for CASTRTGGNQPQHF. The full variable domain, its missing parts supplied by reference TRBV19 and TRBJ1-5, is DGGITQSPKYLFRKEGQNVTLSCEQNLNHDAMYWYRQDPGQGLRLIYYSQIVNDFQKGDIAEGYSVSREKKESFPLTVTSAQKNPTAFYLCASTRTGGNQPQHFGDGTRLSIL.

This chain links TRBV5-1 with TRBJ2-5; 7 positions match TRBD2. Germline CDR1 and CDR2: SGHRS and YFSETQ. J lost 0 bases, V lost 4 bases, and 6 bases had no gene match. There are 15 residues in the CDR3. The CDR3 region is CASSSSGLDQETQYF. CDR3 in DNA: TGCGCCAGCAGCAGTAGCGGGCTGGACCAAGAGACCCAGTACTTC.

J is TRBJ1-3 and V is TRBV5-1; perhaps TRBD1 as D (6 bases). Germline lookup yields CDR1 SGHRS and CDR2 YFSETQ. This CDR3 is built from 14 residues. V lost 4 bases and J 0 bases, leaving 8 bases between the germline ends. The CDR3: CASSVQGSGNTIYF. In DNA, the CDR3 is TGCGCCAGCAGCGTACAGGGCTCTGGAAACACCATATATTTT.

The chain combines TRBV5-4 with TRBJ2-5, with 9 bases matching TRBD1. The V and J ends lost 3 bases and 1 base, in that order; junction bases with no gene match: 4. The CDR3 is 15 amino acids. Germline V gene lookup returns CDR1 SGHNT and CDR2 YYREEE (reference sequence). CDR3 sequence: CASSSTGGPQETQYF. CDR3 coding DNA: TGTGCCAGCAGCTCGACAGGGGGACCCCAAGAGACCCAGTACTTC. The full variable domain, in which reference TRBV5-4 and TRBJ2-5 provide the parts outside the CDR3, is ETGVTQSPTHLIKTRGQQVTLRCSSQSGHNTVSWYQQALGQGPQFIFQYYREEENGRGNFPPRFSGLQFPNYSSELNVNALELDDSALYLCASSSTGGPQETQYFGPGTRLLVL.

The chain links TRBV3-1 (or the pseudogene TRBV3-2) to TRBJ2-5; D possibly corresponds to TRBD2 (5 bases). The germline V and J ends were trimmed by 6 bases and 0 bases, with 11 bases remaining between them. Germline V gene data show CDR1 as LGHDT and CDR2 as YNNKEL (reference sequence). The CDR3 covers 14 residues. CDR3 sequence (DNA): TGTGCCAGCAGGAGGGAGCGTTACCAAGAGACCCAGTACTTC. Translated, it gives CASRRERYQETQYF.

V usage is TRBV7-2 and J usage is TRBJ1-2; weak D call: TRBD1 (6 bases). The CDR3 length is 13 residues. V lost 5 bases to trimming and J lost 6 bases, with 13 bases between them. Per the germline V gene, CDR1 is SGHTA and CDR2 is FQGNSA. The CDR3 nucleotides read TGTGCCAGCAGCACTTACAGGGATAATGGCTACACCTTC. It codes for CASSTYRDNGYTF.

The chain combines TRBV3-1 (or the pseudogene TRBV3-2) with TRBJ2-3, with 12 positions matching TRBD2. V lost 2 bases to trimming and J lost 2 bases; unmatched junction nucleotides: 5. The germline V gene encodes CDR1 LGHDT and CDR2 YNNKEL (reference sequence). The CDR3 totals 17 residues. Here the CDR3 reads CASSQPRTSGDTDTQYF. The CDR3 nucleotides are TGTGCCAGCAGCCAACCTCGGACTAGCGGGGACACAGATACGCAGTATTTT.

This clone was found a few times. V usage is TRBV7-7 and J usage is TRBJ1-2; D is uncertain. The length of the CDR3 is 16 residues. V dropped 4 bases and J dropped 7 bases, with 22 bases sitting between them. Looked up from germline, CDR1 is SSHAT and CDR2 is FNYEAQ (reference sequence). The CDR3 nucleotides are TGTGCCAGCAGCTCCGGAGAAGATCCTGGCAGACGTGGCTACACCTTC. Encoded protein: CASSSGEDPGRRGYTF.

The chain has TRBV6-5 and TRBJ2-1; 9 positions agree with TRBD1. V lost 2 bases, J lost 9 bases, and 8 bases stayed unmatched. The CDR3 is 15 residues long. CDR1 MNHEY and CDR2 SVGAGI come from the germline V gene. In nucleotides, the CDR3 is TGTGCCAGCAGTTACAAACACCGGACAGGGGTTGAGCAGTTCTTC. This encodes CASSYKHRTGVEQFF.

V and J are TRBV6-5 and TRBJ1-2; TRBD1 matches at 8 bases. There are 14 residues in the CDR3. Germline V gene lookup returns CDR1 MNHEY and CDR2 SVGAGI. V dropped 5 bases and J dropped 9; count of bases not matched to a gene: 11. DNA of the CDR3: TGTGCCAGCAGTACCCCGGGGACAGGACATAGCTACACCTTC. As protein: CASSTPGTGHSYTF.